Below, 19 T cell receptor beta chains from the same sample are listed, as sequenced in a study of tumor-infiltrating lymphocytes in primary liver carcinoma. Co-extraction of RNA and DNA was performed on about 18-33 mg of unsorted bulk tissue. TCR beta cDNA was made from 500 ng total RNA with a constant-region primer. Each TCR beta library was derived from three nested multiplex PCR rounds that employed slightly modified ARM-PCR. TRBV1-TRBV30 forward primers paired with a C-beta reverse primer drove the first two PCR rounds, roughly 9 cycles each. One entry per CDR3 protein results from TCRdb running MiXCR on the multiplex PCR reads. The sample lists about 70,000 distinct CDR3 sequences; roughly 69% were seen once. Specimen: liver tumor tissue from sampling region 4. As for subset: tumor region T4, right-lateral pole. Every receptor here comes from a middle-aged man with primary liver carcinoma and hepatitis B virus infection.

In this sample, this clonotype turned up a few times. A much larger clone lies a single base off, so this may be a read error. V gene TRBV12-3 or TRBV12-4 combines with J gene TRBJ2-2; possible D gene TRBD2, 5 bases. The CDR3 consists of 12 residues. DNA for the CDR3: TGTGCCACCCACCCGAGGTCCGGGGAGCTGCTTTTT. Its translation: CATHPRSGELLF.

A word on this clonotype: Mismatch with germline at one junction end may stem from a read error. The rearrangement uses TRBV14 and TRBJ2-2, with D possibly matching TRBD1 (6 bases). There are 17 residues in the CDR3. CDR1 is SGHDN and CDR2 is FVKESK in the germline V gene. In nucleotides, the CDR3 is TGTGCCAGCAGACCAATCTCCCGGGACACTAGAACCGGGGAGCCGTTTTTT. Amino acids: CASRPISRDTRTGEPFF.

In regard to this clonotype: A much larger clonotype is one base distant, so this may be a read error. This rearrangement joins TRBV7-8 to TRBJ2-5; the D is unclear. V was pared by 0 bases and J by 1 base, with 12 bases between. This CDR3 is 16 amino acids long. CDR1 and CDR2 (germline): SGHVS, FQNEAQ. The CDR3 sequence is CASSLAGKESQETQYF. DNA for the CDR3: TGTGCCAGCAGCTTAGCCGGCAAGGAGAGCCAAGAGACCCAGTACTTC.

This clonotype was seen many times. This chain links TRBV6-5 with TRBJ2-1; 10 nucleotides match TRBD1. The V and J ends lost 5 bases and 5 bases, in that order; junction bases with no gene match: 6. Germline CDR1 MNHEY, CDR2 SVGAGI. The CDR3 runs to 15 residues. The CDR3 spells CASSGTGTGDNEQFF. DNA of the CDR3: TGTGCCAGCAGTGGCACCGGGACAGGGGACAATGAGCAGTTCTTC.

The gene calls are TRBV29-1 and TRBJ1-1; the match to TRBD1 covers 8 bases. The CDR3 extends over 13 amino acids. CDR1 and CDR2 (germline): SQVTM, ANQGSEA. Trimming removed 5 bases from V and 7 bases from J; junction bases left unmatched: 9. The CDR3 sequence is CSVQDRETSEAFF. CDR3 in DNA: TGCAGCGTTCAGGACAGGGAAACCAGTGAAGCTTTCTTT.

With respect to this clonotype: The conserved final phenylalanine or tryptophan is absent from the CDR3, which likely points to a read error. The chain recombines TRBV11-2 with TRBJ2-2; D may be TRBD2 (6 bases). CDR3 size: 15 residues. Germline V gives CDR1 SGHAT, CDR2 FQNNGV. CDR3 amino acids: CTSLPPGAYTGELFC. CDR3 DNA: TGTACCAGCCTCCCACCGGGAGCGTACACCGGGGAGCTGTTTTGT.

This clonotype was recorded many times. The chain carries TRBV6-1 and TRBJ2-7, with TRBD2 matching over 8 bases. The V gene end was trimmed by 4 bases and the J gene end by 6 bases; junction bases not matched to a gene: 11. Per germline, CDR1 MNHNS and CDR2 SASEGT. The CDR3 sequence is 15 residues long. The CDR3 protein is CASSGRGGVDREQYF. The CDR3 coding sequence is TGTGCCAGCAGTGGCCGGGGGGGGGTCGACCGCGAGCAGTACTTC.

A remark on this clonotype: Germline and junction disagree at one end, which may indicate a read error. The CDR3 nucleotides are TGCACCAGTAGTTTTGGAAGTTTAGCGGGAAGTCTTTCTGCAGATACGCAGTATTTT. Encoded protein: CTSSFGSLAGSLSADTQYF. The chain carries TRBV5-1 and TRBJ2-3, with 8 positions matching TRBD2. Germline CDR1 and CDR2: SGHRS and YFSETQ. This CDR3 has 19 amino acids.

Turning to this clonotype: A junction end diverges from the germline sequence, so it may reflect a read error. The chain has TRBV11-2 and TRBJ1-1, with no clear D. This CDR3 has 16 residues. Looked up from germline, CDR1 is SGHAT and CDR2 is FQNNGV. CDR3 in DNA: TGTGCCAGCAGCTTCGATTTGGGCGGAAGAGTCGCTGAAACTCTCTTC. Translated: CASSFDLGGRVAETLF.

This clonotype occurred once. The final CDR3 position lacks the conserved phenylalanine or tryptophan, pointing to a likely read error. The CDR3 DNA reads TGTGACAGCAGCCAAGCCAGCAGAGGGGGAAACACCGGGGAGCTGTTTCTT. Its translation is CDSSQASRGGNTGELFL. J is TRBJ2-2 and V is TRBV14; weak D call: TRBD1 (6 bases). Germline V CDR1 and CDR2: SGHDN, FVKESK. CDR3 length: 17 amino acids.

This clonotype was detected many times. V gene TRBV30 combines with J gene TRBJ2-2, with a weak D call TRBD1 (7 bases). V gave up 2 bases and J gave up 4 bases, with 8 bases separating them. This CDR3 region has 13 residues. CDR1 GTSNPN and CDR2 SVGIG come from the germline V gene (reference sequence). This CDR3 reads CAWSQGGTGELFF. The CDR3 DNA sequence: TGTGCCTGGAGTCAGGGGGGCACCGGGGAGCTGTTTTTT. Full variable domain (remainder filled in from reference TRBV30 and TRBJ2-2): SQTIHQWPATLVQPVGSPLSLECTVEGTSNPNLYWYRQAAGRGLQLLFYSVGIGQISSEVPQNLSASRPQDRQFILSSKKLLLSDSGFYLCAWSQGGTGELFFGEGSRLTVL.

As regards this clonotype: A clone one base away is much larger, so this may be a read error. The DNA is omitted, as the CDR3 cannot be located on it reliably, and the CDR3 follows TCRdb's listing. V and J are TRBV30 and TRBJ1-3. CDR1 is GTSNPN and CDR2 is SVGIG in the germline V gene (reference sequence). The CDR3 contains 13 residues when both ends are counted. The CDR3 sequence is CAWSVGGGNTVYF.

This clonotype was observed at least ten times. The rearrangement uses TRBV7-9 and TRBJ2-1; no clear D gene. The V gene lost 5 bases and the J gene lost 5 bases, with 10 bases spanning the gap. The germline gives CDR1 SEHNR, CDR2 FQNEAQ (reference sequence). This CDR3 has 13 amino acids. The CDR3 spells CASSAQEDNEQFF. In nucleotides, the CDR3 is TGTGCCAGCAGCGCCCAGGAAGACAATGAGCAGTTCTTC.

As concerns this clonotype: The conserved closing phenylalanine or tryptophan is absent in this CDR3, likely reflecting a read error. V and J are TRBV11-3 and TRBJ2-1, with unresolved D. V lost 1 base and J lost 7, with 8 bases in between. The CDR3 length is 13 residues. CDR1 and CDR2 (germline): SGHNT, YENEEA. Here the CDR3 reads CASSLGLSNEQFL. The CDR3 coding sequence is TGTGCCAGCAGCTTAGGGCTTTCTAATGAGCAGTTCTTA.

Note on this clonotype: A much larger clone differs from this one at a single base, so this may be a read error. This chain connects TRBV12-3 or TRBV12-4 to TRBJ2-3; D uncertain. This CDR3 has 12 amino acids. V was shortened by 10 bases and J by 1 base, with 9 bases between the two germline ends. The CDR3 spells CANRPGTDTQYF. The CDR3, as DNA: TGTGCCAACAGACCCGGCACAGATACGCAGTATTTT.

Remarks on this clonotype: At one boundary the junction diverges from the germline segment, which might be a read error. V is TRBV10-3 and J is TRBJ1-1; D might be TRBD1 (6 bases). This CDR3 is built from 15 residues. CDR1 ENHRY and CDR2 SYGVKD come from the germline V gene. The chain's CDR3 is CATSESSGGGTEAFF. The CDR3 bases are TGTGCCACCAGTGAGTCGAGCGGAGGGGGCACTGAAGCTTTCTTT.

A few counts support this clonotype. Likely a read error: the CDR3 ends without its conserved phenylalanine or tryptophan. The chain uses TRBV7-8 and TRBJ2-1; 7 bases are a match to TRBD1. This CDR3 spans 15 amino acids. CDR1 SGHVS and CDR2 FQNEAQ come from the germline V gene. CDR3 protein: CASSARGTAYNEQFL. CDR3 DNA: TGTGCCAGCAGCGCTCGTGGGACAGCCTACAATGAACAGTTCCTC.

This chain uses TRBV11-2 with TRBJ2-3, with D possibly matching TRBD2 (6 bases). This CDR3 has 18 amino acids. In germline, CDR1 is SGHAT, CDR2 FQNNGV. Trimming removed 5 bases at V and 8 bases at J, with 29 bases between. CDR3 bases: TGTGCCAGCAGCCTAACTACTAGCAGGAGGGCGGGGCGAGGTACGCAGTATTTT. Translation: CASSLTTSRRAGRGTQYF. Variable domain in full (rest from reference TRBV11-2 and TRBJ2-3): EAGVAQSPRYKIIEKRQSVAFWCNPISGHATLYWYQQILGQGPKLLIQFQNNGVVDDSQLPKDRFSAERLKGVDSTLKIQPAKLEDSAVYLCASSLTTSRRAGRGTQYFGPGTRLTVL.

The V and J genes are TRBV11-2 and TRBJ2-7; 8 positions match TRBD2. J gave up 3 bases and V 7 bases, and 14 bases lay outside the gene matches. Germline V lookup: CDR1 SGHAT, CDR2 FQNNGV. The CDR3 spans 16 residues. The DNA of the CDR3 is TGTGCCAGCAAAGTGTGGGTAGCGGGAATTCACTACGAGCAGTACTTC. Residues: CASKVWVAGIHYEQYF.